This T cell receptor (beta chain) was documented in a study of T cells in localized non-small cell lung cancer. Whole-study results and caveats: Among blood samples, higher T cell density accompanied longer overall survival. For the top 100 tumor clones, a median about 60 also appeared in adjacent lung. Among the tissues sampled, uninvolved adjacent lung had the highest T cell clonality, above tumor.

This table comes from immunoSEQ multiplex PCR, and its TCRdb copy is limited to in-frame clones, with some not included. The sample records 30,000 to 40,000 clones, approximately 80% being singletons. As regards this clone: Antigen: not known.

The sequences come from peripheral blood, collected before any cancer treatment. The sequence derives from a male donor older than 55 with stage III squamous cell lung carcinoma.

The CDR3 DNA sequence: TGCAGCGTTGATAGGGGGCAGGGTGAAAAACTGTTTTTT. As protein: CSVDRGQGEKLFF. This chain connects TRBV29-1 to TRBJ1-4; 7 bases are a match to TRBD1. The V segment lost 3 bases and the J segment 7 bases; nucleotides outside the gene matches: 5. The CDR3 runs to 13 residues. Germline V CDR1 and CDR2: SQVTM, ANQGSEA.